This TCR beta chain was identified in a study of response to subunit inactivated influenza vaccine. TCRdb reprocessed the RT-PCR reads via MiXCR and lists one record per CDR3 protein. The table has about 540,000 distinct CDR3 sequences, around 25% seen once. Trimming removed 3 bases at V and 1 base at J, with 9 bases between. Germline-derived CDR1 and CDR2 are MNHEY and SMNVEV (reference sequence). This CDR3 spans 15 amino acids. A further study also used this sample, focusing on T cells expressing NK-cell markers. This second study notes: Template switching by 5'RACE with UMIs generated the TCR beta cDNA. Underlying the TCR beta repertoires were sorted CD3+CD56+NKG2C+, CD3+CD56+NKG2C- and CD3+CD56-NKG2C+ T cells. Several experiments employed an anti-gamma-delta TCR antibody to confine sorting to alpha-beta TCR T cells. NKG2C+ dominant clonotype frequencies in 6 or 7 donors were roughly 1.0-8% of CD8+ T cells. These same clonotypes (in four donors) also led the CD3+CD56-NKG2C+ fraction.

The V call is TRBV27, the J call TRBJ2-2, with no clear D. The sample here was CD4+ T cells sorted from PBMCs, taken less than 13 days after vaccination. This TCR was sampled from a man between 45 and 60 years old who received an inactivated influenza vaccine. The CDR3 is CASSLEERNTGELFF. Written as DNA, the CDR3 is TGTGCCAGCAGTTTGGAAGAGAGGAACACCGGGGAGCTGTTTTTT.